Here is one T cell receptor beta chain with its context. The antigen remains undetermined. The data belong to a study of identical twins. Study findings and constraints: Twins shared out-of-frame alpha sequences with excess low generation probability. Excess sharing between twins was weaker in beta out-of-frame sequences. The models systematically underestimated how much out-of-frame TCR alpha was shared in monozygotic twins.

The CDR3 contains 14 residues. Germline values: CDR1 SGHVS, CDR2 FQNEAQ. Trimming removed 1 base from V and 7 bases from J, with 13 bases in between. In TCRdb, the 5' RACE reads were re-called with MiXCR into one record per CDR3 protein. Of approximately 240,000 distinct CDR3 sequences listed, around 15% were seen once; the top ten hold around 9%. Healthy Caucasians, and only they, were the donors. The sequenced sample consisted of memory (CD45RO+) T cells sorted from blood. The receptor comes from a woman aged 18-30 years in good health. The rearrangement joins TRBV7-8 to TRBJ1-2; D might be TRBD1 (5 bases). The CDR3 sequence is CASSLGRDRTGYTF. As DNA, the CDR3 is TGTGCCAGCAGCTTAGGCAGGGACCGGACTGGCTACACCTTC.